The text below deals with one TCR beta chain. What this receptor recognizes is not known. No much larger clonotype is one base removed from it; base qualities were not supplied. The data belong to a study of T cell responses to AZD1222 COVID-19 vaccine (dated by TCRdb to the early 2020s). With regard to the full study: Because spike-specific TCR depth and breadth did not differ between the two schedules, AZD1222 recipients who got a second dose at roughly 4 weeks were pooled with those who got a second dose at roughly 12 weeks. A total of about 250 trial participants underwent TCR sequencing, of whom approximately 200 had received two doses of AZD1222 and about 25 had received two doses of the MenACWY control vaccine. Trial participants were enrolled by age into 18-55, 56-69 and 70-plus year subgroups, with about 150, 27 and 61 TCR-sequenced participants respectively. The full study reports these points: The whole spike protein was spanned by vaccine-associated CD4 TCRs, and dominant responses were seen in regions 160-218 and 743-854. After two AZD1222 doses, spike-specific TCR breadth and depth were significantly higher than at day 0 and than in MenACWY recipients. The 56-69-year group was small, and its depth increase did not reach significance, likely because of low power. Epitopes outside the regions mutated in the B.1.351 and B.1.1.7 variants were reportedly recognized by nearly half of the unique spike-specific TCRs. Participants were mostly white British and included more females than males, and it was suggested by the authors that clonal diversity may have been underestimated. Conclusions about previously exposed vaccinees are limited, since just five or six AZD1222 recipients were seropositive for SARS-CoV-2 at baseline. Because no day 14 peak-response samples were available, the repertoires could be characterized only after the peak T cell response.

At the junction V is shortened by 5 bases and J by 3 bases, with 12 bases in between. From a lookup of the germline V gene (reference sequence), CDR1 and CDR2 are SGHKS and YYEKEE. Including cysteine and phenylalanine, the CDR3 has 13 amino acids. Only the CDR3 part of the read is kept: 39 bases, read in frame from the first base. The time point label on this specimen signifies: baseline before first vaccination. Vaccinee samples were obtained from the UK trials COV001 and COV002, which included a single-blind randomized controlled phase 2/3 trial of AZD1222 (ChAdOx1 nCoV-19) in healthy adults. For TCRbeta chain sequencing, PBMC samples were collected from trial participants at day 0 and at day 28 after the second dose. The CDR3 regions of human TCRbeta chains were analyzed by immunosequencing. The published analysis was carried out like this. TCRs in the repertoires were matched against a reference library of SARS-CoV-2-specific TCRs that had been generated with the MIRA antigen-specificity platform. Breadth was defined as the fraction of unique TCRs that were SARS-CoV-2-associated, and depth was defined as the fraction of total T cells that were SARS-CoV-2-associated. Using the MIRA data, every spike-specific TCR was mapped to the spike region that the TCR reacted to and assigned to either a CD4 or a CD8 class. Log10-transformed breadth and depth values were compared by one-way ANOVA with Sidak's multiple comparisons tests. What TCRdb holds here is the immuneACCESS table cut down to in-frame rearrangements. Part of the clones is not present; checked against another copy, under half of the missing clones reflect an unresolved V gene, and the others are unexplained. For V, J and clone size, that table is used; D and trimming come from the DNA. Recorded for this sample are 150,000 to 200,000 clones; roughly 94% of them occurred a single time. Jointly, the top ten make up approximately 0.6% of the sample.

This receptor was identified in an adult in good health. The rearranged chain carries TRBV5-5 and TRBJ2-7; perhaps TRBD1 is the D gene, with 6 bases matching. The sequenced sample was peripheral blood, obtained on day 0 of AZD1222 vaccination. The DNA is TGTGCCAGCAGAATGGGACACCTCTACGAGCAGTACTTC. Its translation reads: CASRMGHLYEQYF.